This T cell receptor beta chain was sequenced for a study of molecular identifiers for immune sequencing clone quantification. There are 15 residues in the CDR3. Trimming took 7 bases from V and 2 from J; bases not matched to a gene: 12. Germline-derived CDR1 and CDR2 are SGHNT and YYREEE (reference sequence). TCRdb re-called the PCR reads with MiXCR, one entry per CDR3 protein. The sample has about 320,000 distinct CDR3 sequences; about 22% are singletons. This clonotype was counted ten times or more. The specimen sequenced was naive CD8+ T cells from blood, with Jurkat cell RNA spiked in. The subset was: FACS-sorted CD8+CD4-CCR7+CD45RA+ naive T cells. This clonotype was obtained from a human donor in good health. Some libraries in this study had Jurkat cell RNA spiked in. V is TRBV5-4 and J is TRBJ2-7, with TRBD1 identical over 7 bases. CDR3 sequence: CASAFWGQSAYEQYF. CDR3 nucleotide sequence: TGTGCCAGCGCTTTTTGGGGACAGAGTGCCTACGAGCAGTACTTC.